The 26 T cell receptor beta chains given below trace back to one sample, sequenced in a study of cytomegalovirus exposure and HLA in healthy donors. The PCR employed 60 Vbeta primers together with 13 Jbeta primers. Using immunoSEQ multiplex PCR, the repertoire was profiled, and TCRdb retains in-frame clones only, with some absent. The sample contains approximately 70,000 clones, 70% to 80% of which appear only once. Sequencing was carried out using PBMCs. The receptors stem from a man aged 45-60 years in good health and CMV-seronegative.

CDR3 region: CASSYMVSRGDNEQFF. The CDR3 coding sequence is TGTGCCAGCAGCTACATGGTCAGCCGGGGGGACAATGAGCAGTTCTTC. The rearrangement joins TRBV11-2 to TRBJ2-1; the match to TRBD2 covers 7 bases. The V gene end was trimmed by 4 bases and the J gene end by 5 bases; junction bases not matched to a gene: 11. Per germline, CDR1 SGHAT and CDR2 FQNNGV. The CDR3 totals 16 residues.

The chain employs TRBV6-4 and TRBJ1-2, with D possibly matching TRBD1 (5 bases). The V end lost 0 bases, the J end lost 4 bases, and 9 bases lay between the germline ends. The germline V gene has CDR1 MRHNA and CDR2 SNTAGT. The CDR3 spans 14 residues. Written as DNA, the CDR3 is TGTGCCAGCAGTGACTCGAGGGGACTCTATGGCTACACCTTC. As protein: CASSDSRGLYGYTF.

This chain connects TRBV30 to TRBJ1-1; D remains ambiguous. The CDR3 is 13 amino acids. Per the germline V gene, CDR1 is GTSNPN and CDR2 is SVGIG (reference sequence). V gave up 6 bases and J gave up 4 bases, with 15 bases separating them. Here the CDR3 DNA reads TGTGCCTGTGAAGAGGGCTCCAGCACTGAAGCTTTCTTT. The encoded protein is CACEEGSSTEAFF. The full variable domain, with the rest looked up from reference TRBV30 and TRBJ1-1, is SQTIHQWPATLVQPVGSPLSLECTVEGTSNPNLYWYRQAAGRGLQLLFYSVGIGQISSEVPQNLSASRPQDRQFILSSKKLLLSDSGFYLCACEEGSSTEAFFGQGTRLTVV.

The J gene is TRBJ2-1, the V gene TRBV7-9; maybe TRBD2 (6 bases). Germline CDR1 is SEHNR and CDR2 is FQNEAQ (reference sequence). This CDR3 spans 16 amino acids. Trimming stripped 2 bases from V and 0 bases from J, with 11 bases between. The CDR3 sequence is CASSLPLRGSYNEQFF. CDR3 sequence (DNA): TGTGCCAGCAGCTTACCGTTGCGGGGCTCCTACAATGAGCAGTTCTTC.

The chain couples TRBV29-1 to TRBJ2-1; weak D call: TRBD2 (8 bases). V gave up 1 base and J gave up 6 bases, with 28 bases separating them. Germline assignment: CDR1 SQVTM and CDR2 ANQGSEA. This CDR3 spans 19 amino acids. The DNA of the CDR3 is TGCAGCGTTGAAGGAGGGGGCGGGAGGCAATTACTCTCTCCCAATGAGCAGTTCTTC. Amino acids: CSVEGGGGRQLLSPNEQFF.

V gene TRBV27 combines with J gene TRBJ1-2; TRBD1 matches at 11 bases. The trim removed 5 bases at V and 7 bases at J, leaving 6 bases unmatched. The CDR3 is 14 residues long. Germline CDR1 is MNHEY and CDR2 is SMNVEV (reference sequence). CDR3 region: CASSPGTGGLGYTF. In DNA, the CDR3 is TGTGCCAGCAGTCCCGGGACAGGGGGACTTGGCTACACCTTC.

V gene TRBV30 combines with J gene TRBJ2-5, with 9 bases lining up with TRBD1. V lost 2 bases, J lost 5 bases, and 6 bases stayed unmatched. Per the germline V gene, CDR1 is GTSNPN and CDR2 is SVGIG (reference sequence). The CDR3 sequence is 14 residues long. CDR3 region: CAWSFGQGLETQYF. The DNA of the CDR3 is TGTGCCTGGAGTTTCGGACAGGGGTTGGAGACCCAGTACTTC. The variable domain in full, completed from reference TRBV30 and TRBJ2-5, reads SQTIHQWPATLVQPVGSPLSLECTVEGTSNPNLYWYRQAAGRGLQLLFYSVGIGQISSEVPQNLSASRPQDRQFILSSKKLLLSDSGFYLCAWSFGQGLETQYFGPGTRLLVL.

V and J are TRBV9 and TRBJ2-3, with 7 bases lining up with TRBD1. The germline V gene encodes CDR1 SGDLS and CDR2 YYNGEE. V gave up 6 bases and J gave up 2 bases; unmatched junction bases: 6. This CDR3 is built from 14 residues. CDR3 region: CASNLDRATDTQYF. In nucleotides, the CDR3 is TGTGCCAGCAACCTCGACAGGGCCACAGATACGCAGTATTTT. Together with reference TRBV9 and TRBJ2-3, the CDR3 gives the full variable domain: DSGVTQTPKHLITATGQRVTLRCSPRSGDLSVYWYQQSLDQGLQFLIQYYNGEERAKGNILERFSAQQFPDLHSELNLSSLELGDSALYFCASNLDRATDTQYFGPGTRLTVL.

The CDR3 reads CASSLSRGRGEANEKLFF. The CDR3 DNA sequence: TGTGCCAGCAGTTTATCCAGGGGCAGGGGGGAGGCTAATGAAAAACTGTTTTTT. This chain connects TRBV28 to TRBJ1-4; the match to TRBD1 covers 7 bases. Germline CDR1 and CDR2: MDHEN and SYDVKM. The CDR3 loop spans 18 amino acids. With 1 base clipped from V and 3 bases from J, the junction kept 11 bases outside the gene matches.

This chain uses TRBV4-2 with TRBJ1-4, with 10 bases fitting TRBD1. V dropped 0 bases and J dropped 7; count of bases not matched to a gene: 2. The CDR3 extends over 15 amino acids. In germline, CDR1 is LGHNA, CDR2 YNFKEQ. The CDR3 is CASSQEWDRGEKLFF. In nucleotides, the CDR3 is TGTGCCAGCAGCCAAGAATGGGACAGGGGTGAAAAACTGTTTTTT.

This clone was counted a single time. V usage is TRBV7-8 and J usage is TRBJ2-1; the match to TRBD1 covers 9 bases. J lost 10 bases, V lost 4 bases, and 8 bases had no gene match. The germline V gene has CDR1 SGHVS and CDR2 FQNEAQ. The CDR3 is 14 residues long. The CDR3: CASSSGQGIGEQFF. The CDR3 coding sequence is TGTGCCAGCAGCTCGGGACAGGGTATAGGGGAGCAGTTCTTC.

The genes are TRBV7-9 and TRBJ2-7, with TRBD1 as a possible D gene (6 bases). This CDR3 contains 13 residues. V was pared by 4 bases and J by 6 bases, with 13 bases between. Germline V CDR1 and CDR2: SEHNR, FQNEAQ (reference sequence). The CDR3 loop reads CASSSIFRGEQYF. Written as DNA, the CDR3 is TGTGCCAGCAGCTCCATTTTCAGGGGCGAGCAGTACTTC.

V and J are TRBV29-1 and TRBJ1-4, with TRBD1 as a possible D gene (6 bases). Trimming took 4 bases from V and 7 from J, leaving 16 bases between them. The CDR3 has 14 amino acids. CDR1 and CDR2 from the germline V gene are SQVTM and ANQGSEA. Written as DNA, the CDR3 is TGCAGCGTTGGTGGGGGGGGCAACGGTGAAAAACTGTTTTTT. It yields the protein CSVGGGGNGEKLFF.

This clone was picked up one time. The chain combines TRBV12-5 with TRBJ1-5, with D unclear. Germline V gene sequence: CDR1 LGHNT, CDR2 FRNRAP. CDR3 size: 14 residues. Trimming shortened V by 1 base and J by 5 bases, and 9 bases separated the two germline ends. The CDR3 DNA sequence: TGTGCTAGTGGTTTGGACAGAAGCTATCAGCCCCAGCATTTT. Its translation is CASGLDRSYQPQHF.

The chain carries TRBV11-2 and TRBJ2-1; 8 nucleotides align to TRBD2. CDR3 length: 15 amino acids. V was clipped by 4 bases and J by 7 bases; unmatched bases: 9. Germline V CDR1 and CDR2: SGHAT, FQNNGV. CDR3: CASSSGTSGWNEQFF. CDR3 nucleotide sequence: TGTGCCAGCAGCTCGGGTACTAGCGGATGGAATGAGCAGTTCTTC.

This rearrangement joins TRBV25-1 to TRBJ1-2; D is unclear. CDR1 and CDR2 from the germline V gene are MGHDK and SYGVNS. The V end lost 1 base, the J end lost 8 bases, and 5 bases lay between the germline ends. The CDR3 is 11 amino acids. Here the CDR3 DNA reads TGTGCCAGCAGTGAATCGCGGGGCTACACCTTC. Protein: CASSESRGYTF.

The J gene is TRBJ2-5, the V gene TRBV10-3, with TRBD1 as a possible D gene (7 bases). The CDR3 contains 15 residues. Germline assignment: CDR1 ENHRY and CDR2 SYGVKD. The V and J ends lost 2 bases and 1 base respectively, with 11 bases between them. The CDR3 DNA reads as TGTGCCATCAGTGAGGCGGGACAGACCCAAGAGACCCAGTACTTC. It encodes CAISEAGQTQETQYF.

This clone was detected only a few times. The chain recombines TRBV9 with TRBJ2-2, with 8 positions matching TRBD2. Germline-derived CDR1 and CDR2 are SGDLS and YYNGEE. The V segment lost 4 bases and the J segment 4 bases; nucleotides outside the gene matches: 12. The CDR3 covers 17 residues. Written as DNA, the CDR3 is TGTGCCAGCAGCACCCGGGGGGGAACAGGGACCACCGGGGAGCTGTTTTTT. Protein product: CASSTRGGTGTTGELFF.

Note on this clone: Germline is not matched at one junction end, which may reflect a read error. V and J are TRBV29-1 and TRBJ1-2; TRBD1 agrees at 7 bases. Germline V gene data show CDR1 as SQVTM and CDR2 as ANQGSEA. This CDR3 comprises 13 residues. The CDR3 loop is CSVEDLGGSGHTF. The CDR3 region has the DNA TGCAGCGTTGAAGATTTAGGGGGCAGTGGCCACACCTTC.

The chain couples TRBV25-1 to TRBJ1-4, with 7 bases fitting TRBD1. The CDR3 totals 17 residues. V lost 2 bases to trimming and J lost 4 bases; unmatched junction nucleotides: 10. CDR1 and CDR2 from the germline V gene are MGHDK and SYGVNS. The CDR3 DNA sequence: TGTGCCAGCAGTGAACCCTCCGCGGGACAGTTTAATGAAAAACTGTTTTTT. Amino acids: CASSEPSAGQFNEKLFF.

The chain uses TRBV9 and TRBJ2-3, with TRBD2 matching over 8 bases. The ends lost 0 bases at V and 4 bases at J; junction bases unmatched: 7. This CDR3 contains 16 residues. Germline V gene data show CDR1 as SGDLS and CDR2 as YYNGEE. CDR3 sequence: CASSVVLSGVADTQYF. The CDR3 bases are TGTGCCAGCAGCGTAGTGCTTAGCGGGGTGGCAGATACGCAGTATTTT.

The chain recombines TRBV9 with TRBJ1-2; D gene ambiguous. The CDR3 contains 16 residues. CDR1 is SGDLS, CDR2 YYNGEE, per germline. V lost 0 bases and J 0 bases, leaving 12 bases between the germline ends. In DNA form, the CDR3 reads TGTGCCAGCAGCGTAGCTACCCGGGGATCTAACTATGGCTACACCTTC. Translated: CASSVATRGSNYGYTF.

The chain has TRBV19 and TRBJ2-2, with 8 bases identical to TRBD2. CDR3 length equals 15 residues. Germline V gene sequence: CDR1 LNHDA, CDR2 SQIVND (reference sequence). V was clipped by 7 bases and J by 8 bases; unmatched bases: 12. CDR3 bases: TGTGCCAGTACTATCCGCGGGAGGTCTCCGGGGGAGCTGTTTTTT. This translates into CASTIRGRSPGELFF.

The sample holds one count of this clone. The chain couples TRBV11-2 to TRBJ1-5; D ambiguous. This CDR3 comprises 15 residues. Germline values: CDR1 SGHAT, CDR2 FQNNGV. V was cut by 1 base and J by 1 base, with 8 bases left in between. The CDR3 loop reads CASSLGSTSNQPQHF. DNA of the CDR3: TGTGCCAGCAGCTTAGGCTCGACAAGCAATCAGCCCCAGCATTTT.

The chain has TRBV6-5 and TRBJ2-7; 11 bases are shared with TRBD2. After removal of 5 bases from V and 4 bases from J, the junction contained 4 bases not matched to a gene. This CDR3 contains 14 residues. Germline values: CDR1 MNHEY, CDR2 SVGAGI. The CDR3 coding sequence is TGTGCCAGCAGTCTTAGCGGGAGGGCTTACGAGCAGTACTTC. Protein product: CASSLSGRAYEQYF.

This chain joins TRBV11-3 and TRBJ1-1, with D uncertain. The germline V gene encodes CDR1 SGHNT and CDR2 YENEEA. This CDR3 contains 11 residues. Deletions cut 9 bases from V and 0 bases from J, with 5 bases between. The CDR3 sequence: CARSLNTEAFF. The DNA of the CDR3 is TGTGCCAGGTCGTTGAACACTGAAGCTTTCTTT. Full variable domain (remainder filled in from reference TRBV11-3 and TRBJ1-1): EAGVVQSPRYKIIEKKQPVAFWCNPISGHNTLYWYLQNLGQGPELLIRYENEEAVDDSQLPKDRFSAERLKGVDSTLKIQPAELGDSAVYLCARSLNTEAFFGQGTRLTVV.